One sample yielded the 17 T cell receptor beta chains listed below, sequenced in a study of T cell responses to AZD1222 COVID-19 vaccine. The assay was immunoSEQ multiplex PCR, and TCRdb's table has in-frame clones only and misses some. Among fewer than 200,000 clones listed, around 92% were seen once. The sequencing used peripheral blood, collected on day 0 of MenACWY control vaccination. The receptors were sampled from an adult in good health.

The chain combines TRBV28 with TRBJ2-3; D ambiguous. The CDR3 runs to 12 residues. Germline V CDR1 and CDR2: MDHEN, SYDVKM. V was clipped by 3 bases and J by 4 bases, with 5 bases between them. The DNA for the CDR3 is TGTGCCAGCAGTTTGTACGCAGATACGCAGTATTTT. It is translated as CASSLYADTQYF.

This rearrangement joins TRBV9 to TRBJ2-1; 13 bases are a match to TRBD2. CDR1 is SGDLS, CDR2 YYNGEE, per germline. Trimming at V came to 0 bases and at J to 10 bases, leaving 7 bases not matched to a gene. This CDR3 region has 16 residues. CDR3 coding DNA: TGTGCCAGCAGCGTAGAACTAGCGGGAGGGCCGATGGAGCAGTTCTTC. This encodes CASSVELAGGPMEQFF.

Concerning this clone: Other DNA sequences in the sample encode the same CDR3. The V gene is TRBV19, the J gene TRBJ1-5; 7 nucleotides line up with TRBD1. V shed 3 bases and J 2 bases; nucleotides not matched to a gene: 1. Germline V lookup: CDR1 LNHDA, CDR2 SQIVND (reference sequence). CDR3 size: 14 residues. CDR3 coding DNA: TGTGCCAGTAGTATCACAGGGGGCAATCAGCCCCAGCATTTT. Residues: CASSITGGNQPQHF.

The V gene is TRBV6-5, the J gene TRBJ1-2, with TRBD1 matching over 7 bases. V lost 6 bases, J lost 4 bases, and 5 bases stayed unmatched. The CDR3 is made up of 13 amino acids. Germline lookup yields CDR1 MNHEY and CDR2 SVGAGI. In DNA form, the CDR3 reads TGTGCCAGCAGGGAGACAGGGACCTATGGCTACACCTTC. Translated: CASRETGTYGYTF.

The rearrangement joins TRBV7-9 to TRBJ2-7; no definite D call. This CDR3 comprises 14 residues. V lost 5 bases and J 0 bases, leaving 11 bases between the germline ends. Germline values: CDR1 SEHNR, CDR2 FQNEAQ (reference sequence). The CDR3 DNA reads as TGTGCCAGCAGCGACGGAAGTGTCTCCTACGAGCAGTACTTC. Amino acids: CASSDGSVSYEQYF.

This chain connects TRBV13 to TRBJ1-1; 7 bases line up with TRBD1. With 5 bases clipped from V and 6 bases from J, the junction kept 9 bases outside the gene matches. This CDR3 comprises 14 residues. Per the germline V gene, CDR1 is PRHDT and CDR2 is FYEKMQ (reference sequence). CDR3 amino acids: CASSPETGEPEAFF. The CDR3 DNA is TGTGCCAGCAGCCCAGAAACAGGGGAACCTGAAGCTTTCTTT.

The CDR3 nucleotides read TGTGCCAGCAGCCATTCAGGCACTCATCAGCCCCAGCATTTT. It yields the protein CASSHSGTHQPQHF. The chain is built from TRBV3-1 (or the pseudogene TRBV3-2) and TRBJ1-5; no definite D call. Trimming left V 3 bases short and J 5 bases short, with 11 bases between. This CDR3 is 14 amino acids long. Germline-derived CDR1 and CDR2 are LGHDT and YNNKEL (reference sequence).

V usage is TRBV15 and J usage is TRBJ1-5, with D uncertain. Germline V lookup: CDR1 LNHNV, CDR2 YYDKDF (reference sequence). This CDR3 comprises 16 residues. V was trimmed by 0 bases and J by 5 bases, leaving 14 bases between them. The CDR3: CATSRDNIGQYQPQHF. Here the CDR3 DNA reads TGTGCCACCAGCAGAGATAATATCGGGCAATATCAGCCCCAGCATTTT.

This chain uses TRBV19 with TRBJ1-5, with a possible D match to TRBD1 (5 bases). Trimming cost V 8 bases and J 6 bases, with 23 bases left between them. This CDR3 has 16 residues. The V gene's germline CDR1 is LNHDA and CDR2 SQIVND (reference sequence). The CDR3 is CASGLGLGSGTQPQHF. The CDR3 coding sequence is TGTGCCAGTGGTCTCGGCCTTGGAAGTGGGACTCAGCCCCAGCATTTT.

The rearrangement joins TRBV15 to TRBJ2-1; 8 nucleotides line up with TRBD2. V shed 7 bases, J shed 2 bases, and the junction held 10 bases outside the gene matches. Germline CDR1 and CDR2: LNHNV and YYDKDF (reference sequence). The CDR3 spans 16 residues. The DNA of the CDR3 is TGTGCCACCACCCTGCCTAGCGGGCCTACCTACAATGAGCAGTTCTTC. Amino acid sequence: CATTLPSGPTYNEQFF. Combining the CDR3 with reference TRBV15 and TRBJ2-1 gives the whole variable domain DAMVIQNPRYQVTQFGKPVTLSCSQTLNHNVMYWYQQKSSQAPKLLFHYYDKDFNNEADTPDNFQSRRPNTSFCFLDIRSPGLGDTAMYLCATTLPSGPTYNEQFFGPGTRLTVL.

This clone was observed once. This chain connects TRBV7-2 to TRBJ2-2, with D unclear. Germline V gene data show CDR1 as SGHTA and CDR2 as FQGNSA. V was shortened by 3 bases and J by 4 bases, with 6 bases between the two germline ends. CDR3 length equals 13 residues. The CDR3 sequence is CASSLAVTGELFF. For the CDR3, the DNA is TGTGCCAGCAGCTTGGCAGTCACCGGGGAGCTGTTTTTT. The full variable domain, in which reference TRBV7-2 and TRBJ2-2 provide the parts outside the CDR3, is GAGVSQSPSNKVTEKGKDVELRCDPISGHTALYWYRQSLGQGLEFLIYFQGNSAPDKSGLPSDRFSAERTGGSVSTLTIQRTQQEDSAVYLCASSLAVTGELFFGEGSRLTVL.

This clone was counted only a few times. The chain uses TRBV18 and TRBJ2-2; no definite D call. The CDR3 is 14 amino acids. The V end was cut by 3 bases, the J end by 1 base, with 6 bases between. Germline CDR1 is KGHSH and CDR2 is LQKENI. As DNA, the CDR3 is TGTGCCAGCTCACCCCCGGGGAACACCGGGGAGCTGTTTTTT. Protein product: CASSPPGNTGELFF.

The chain is built from TRBV6-5 and TRBJ1-4, with D maybe TRBD1 (5 bases). The CDR3 spans 14 residues. In germline, CDR1 is MNHEY, CDR2 SVGAGI. The ends were cut back, 4 bases at V and 15 bases at J, with 21 bases in the middle. CDR3 bases: TGTGCCAGCAGTTTCTCACGGGACCCTGGAGGGTTGTTTTTT. It specifies CASSFSRDPGGLFF.

This chain joins TRBV25-1 and TRBJ1-2; D is perhaps TRBD1 (6 bases). The CDR3 spans 13 residues. Germline V gives CDR1 MGHDK, CDR2 SYGVNS. V gave up 2 bases and J gave up 12 bases, with 16 bases separating them. This chain's CDR3 is CASSEGGRAGNTF. In DNA, the CDR3 is TGTGCCAGCAGTGAAGGGGGCAGGGCAGGCAACACCTTC.

The V and J genes are TRBV15 and TRBJ1-1, with D hard to call. Between the trimmed V and J ends, which lost 5 bases and 1 base, there was a span of 14 bases. The CDR3 length is 15 residues. Germline CDR1 is LNHNV and CDR2 is YYDKDF (reference sequence). DNA of the CDR3: TGTGCCACCAGCGGCAGCATTACCACGAACACTGAAGCTTTCTTT. Amino acids: CATSGSITTNTEAFF. The variable domain in full, with the rest retrieved from reference TRBV15 and TRBJ1-1, is DAMVIQNPRYQVTQFGKPVTLSCSQTLNHNVMYWYQQKSSQAPKLLFHYYDKDFNNEADTPDNFQSRRPNTSFCFLDIRSPGLGDTAMYLCATSGSITTNTEAFFGQGTRLTVV.

The genes are TRBV3-1 (or the pseudogene TRBV3-2) and TRBJ1-1; TRBD1 might be the D (6 bases). Germline V gene sequence: CDR1 LGHDT, CDR2 YNNKEL (reference sequence). CDR3 size: 14 residues. The V and J ends lost 3 bases and 0 bases respectively, with 8 bases between them. CDR3: CASSQTGLNTEAFF. CDR3 DNA sequence: TGTGCCAGCAGCCAGACAGGTCTGAACACTGAAGCTTTCTTT.

The chain links TRBV18 to TRBJ1-2; no clear D gene. CDR1 is KGHSH, CDR2 LQKENI, per germline. V dropped 2 bases and J dropped 6 bases, with 13 bases sitting between them. This CDR3 is built from 14 residues. CDR3: CASSPNSGNDGYTF. The CDR3, as DNA: TGTGCCAGCTCACCAAATTCGGGAAACGATGGCTACACCTTC.